These 26 T cell receptor beta chains share one sample of origin, sequenced in a study of CD8 T cells in ankylosing spondylitis. Study outcomes and limitations: Within ankylosing spondylitis blood, a TCR beta motif made up of several highly homologous variants appeared to be characteristic.

These TCRs are of unknown antigen specificity. MiXCR, run by TCRdb on the 5' RACE reads, gives a single entry per CDR3 protein. The top ten hold more than 0.5% of the sample, which has about 840,000 distinct CDR3 sequences, approximately 12% seen once. The sample taken for sequencing was blood, either unsorted or a sorted T cell fraction (not recorded which). These receptors came from a male donor with ankylosing spondylitis.

The V and J genes are TRBV28 and TRBJ2-7; D ambiguous. The CDR3 covers 11 residues. Trimming stripped 7 bases from V and 3 bases from J, with 7 bases between. CDR1 MDHEN and CDR2 SYDVKM come from the germline V gene. The CDR3 sequence: CASTWSYEQYF. The CDR3 DNA is TGTGCCAGCACGTGGAGCTACGAGCAGTACTTC.

This clonotype occurred a few times. The chain carries TRBV24-1 and TRBJ2-1; D not resolved. The CDR3 is made up of 14 amino acids. The V end lost 0 bases, the J end lost 11 bases, and 13 bases lay between the germline ends. From germline, CDR1 is KGHDR and CDR2 SFDVKD. Here the CDR3 DNA reads TGTGCCACCAGTGATTTGTTGGTAGCACCACAGCAGTTCTTC. It encodes CATSDLLVAPQQFF.

The J gene is TRBJ2-1, the V gene TRBV29-1, with 7 bases lining up with TRBD1. Germline assignment: CDR1 SQVTM and CDR2 ANQGSEA. CDR3 length: 14 amino acids. J gave up 0 bases and V 6 bases, and 5 bases lay outside the gene matches. The CDR3: CSVQYRGSYNEQFF. Written as DNA, the CDR3 is TGCAGCGTCCAATACAGGGGCTCCTACAATGAGCAGTTCTTC.

This clonotype occurred many times. CDR3 DNA: TGCAGTAAGGCGCGGGTAGGAGAAAAACTGTTTTTT. This sequence encodes CSKARVGEKLFF. The rearrangement links TRBV20-1 to TRBJ1-4, with D hard to call. Trimming removed 8 bases at V and 8 bases at J, with 15 bases between. CDR3 length: 12 residues. The germline CDR1 and CDR2 sequences are DFQATT and SNEGSKA (reference sequence).

The CDR3 nucleotides are TGCGCCAGCAGCCAAGCCCGGGGAATCGCCACAGATACGCAGTATTTT. Translation: CASSQARGIATDTQYF. The rearrangement uses TRBV4-3 and TRBJ2-3, with D possibly TRBD2 on 5 matching bases. The length of the CDR3 is 16 residues. Trimming removed 1 base from V and 2 bases from J, with 13 bases in between. Germline V CDR1 and CDR2: LGHNA, YSLEER.

The genes are TRBV4-2 and TRBJ2-4; 10 bases align to TRBD2. This CDR3 spans 17 amino acids. Germline V lookup: CDR1 LGHNA, CDR2 YNFKEQ. Trimming removed 0 bases from V and 8 bases from J; junction bases left unmatched: 10. DNA of the CDR3: TGTGCCAGCAGCCAAGACCCAGGAACTAGCGGGAAGGACATTCAGTACTTC. It is translated as CASSQDPGTSGKDIQYF.

The rearrangement uses TRBV20-1 and TRBJ1-4; D gene uncertain. The CDR3 spans 13 residues. The V gene's germline CDR1 is DFQATT and CDR2 SNEGSKA (reference sequence). Between the trimmed V and J ends, which lost 4 bases and 5 bases, there was a span of 11 bases. The DNA of the CDR3 is TGCAGTGCTATAGGCAGCATAAATGAAAAACTGTTTTTT. Amino acids: CSAIGSINEKLFF.

This clonotype was picked up a small number of times. The CDR3, as DNA: TGTGCCAGCAGCCTGGGACTAGCGGGGGGGCGACAAGAGACCCAGTACTTC. Residues: CASSLGLAGGRQETQYF. This rearrangement joins TRBV9 to TRBJ2-5, with 16 bases that match TRBD2. Germline V gene data show CDR1 as SGDLS and CDR2 as YYNGEE. V dropped 4 bases and J dropped 2; count of bases not matched to a gene: 5. The length of the CDR3 is 17 residues.

This clonotype was observed at least ten times. The chain employs TRBV5-1 and TRBJ2-1; perhaps TRBD1 as D (5 bases). Germline V lookup: CDR1 SGHRS, CDR2 YFSETQ. The V end was cut by 0 bases, the J end by 5 bases, with 6 bases between. This CDR3 is built from 13 residues. The CDR3 loop is CASSLGQHNEQFF. The CDR3 DNA reads as TGCGCCAGCAGCTTGGGACAGCACAATGAGCAGTTCTTC.

This chain connects TRBV5-5 to TRBJ1-2; 7 nucleotides agree with TRBD1. Unmatched junction bases numbered 5, after V lost 2 bases and J lost 4 bases. Germline values: CDR1 SGHKS, CDR2 YYEKEE (reference sequence). The CDR3 totals 14 residues. CDR3 sequence (DNA): TGTGCCAGCAGCTTCGTGGACAGGTCCTATGGCTACACCTTC. As protein: CASSFVDRSYGYTF.

In this sample, this clonotype turned up a few times. The chain uses TRBV20-1 and TRBJ1-5; a possible D gene is TRBD1 (5 bases). Germline CDR1 is DFQATT and CDR2 is SNEGSKA (reference sequence). This CDR3 has 14 amino acids. V was clipped by 6 bases and J by 2 bases, with 14 bases between them. DNA for the CDR3: TGCAGTGCCGTACAGGCTAATGGCAATCAGCCCCAGCATTTT. It is translated as CSAVQANGNQPQHF.

The chain carries TRBV12-3 or TRBV12-4 and TRBJ2-7; 9 nucleotides agree with TRBD1. CDR3 size: 15 residues. V lost 4 bases and J lost 7; bases outside the gene matches: 11. The CDR3 sequence is CASSYLDRGMGEQYF. The DNA of the CDR3 is TGTGCCAGCAGTTACCTGGACAGGGGAATGGGGGAGCAGTACTTC.

The V and J genes are TRBV11-2 and TRBJ2-3; 9 bases are a match to TRBD2. CDR3 length: 18 amino acids. CDR1 SGHAT and CDR2 FQNNGV come from the germline V gene. The V and J ends lost 2 bases and 1 base, in that order; junction bases with no gene match: 10. The CDR3 sequence: CASSLSAASGVRTDTQYF. In nucleotides, the CDR3 is TGTGCCAGCAGCTTAAGTGCGGCTAGCGGGGTTCGCACAGATACGCAGTATTTT.

This clonotype was counted many times. The chain couples TRBV6-2 or TRBV6-3 to TRBJ1-5, with unresolved D. Germline CDR1 reads MNHEY; CDR2 reads SVGEGT. V lost 4 bases and J lost 0, with 13 bases in between. The CDR3 runs to 16 residues. CDR3 sequence reads: CASSSIGQHSNQPQHF. CDR3 nucleotide sequence: TGTGCCAGCAGTTCCATAGGGCAGCATAGCAATCAGCCCCAGCATTTT.

This clonotype was seen repeatedly, ten times or more. The DNA for the CDR3 is TGCAGTGCTAGCGGGAGGACCGGGGAGCTGTTTTTT. Translating gives CSASGRTGELFF. The chain couples TRBV20-1 to TRBJ2-2; 7 bases agree with TRBD2. Losses at the gene ends were 3 bases for V and 5 bases for J; bases not matched to a gene: 0. CDR3 length: 12 amino acids. The germline V gene has CDR1 DFQATT and CDR2 SNEGSKA (reference sequence).

This clonotype was picked up many times. The rearrangement uses TRBV20-1 and TRBJ2-1; 9 bases line up with TRBD2. Germline assignment: CDR1 DFQATT and CDR2 SNEGSKA (reference sequence). The V segment lost 7 bases and the J segment 3 bases; nucleotides outside the gene matches: 16. The CDR3 length is 17 residues. Written as DNA, the CDR3 is TGCAGTGTTACCGACCCCGTAGCGGGAGTCCTCTACAATGAGCAGTTCTTC. This sequence encodes CSVTDPVAGVLYNEQFF.

This clonotype has ten or more counts. This chain uses TRBV29-1 with TRBJ2-3, with TRBD2 matching 7 bases. There are 13 residues in the CDR3. The ends lost 4 bases at V and 0 bases at J; junction bases unmatched: 1. The germline gives CDR1 SQVTM, CDR2 ANQGSEA. The CDR3 DNA follows: TGCAGCGTTGCTAGCGGCAGCACAGATACGCAGTATTTT. Translated: CSVASGSTDTQYF.

V and J are TRBV4-1 and TRBJ2-1; D possibly corresponds to TRBD2 (6 bases). V was shortened by 0 bases and J by 2 bases, with 14 bases between the two germline ends. The CDR3 length is 17 residues. Germline CDR1 is MGHRA and CDR2 is YSYEKL. CDR3 nucleotide sequence: TGCGCCAGCAGCCAAGATGGGTGGGAGGTCGCCTACAATGAGCAGTTCTTC. This gives the protein CASSQDGWEVAYNEQFF.

This clonotype was observed at least ten times. The V and J genes are TRBV7-9 and TRBJ2-1; perhaps TRBD2 as D (6 bases). CDR3 length: 15 residues. The germline V gene encodes CDR1 SEHNR and CDR2 FQNEAQ (reference sequence). V gave up 6 bases and J gave up 2 bases, with 14 bases separating them. The CDR3 DNA sequence: TGTGCCAGCAGTCTAGGGCGGGGCCCCTACAATGAGCAGTTCTTC. Translated: CASSLGRGPYNEQFF.

The DNA for the CDR3 is TGTGCCAGCAGCTTGGGTGGGGGAAATAGCAATCAGCCCCAGCATTTT. This codes for CASSLGGGNSNQPQHF. This rearrangement joins TRBV5-6 to TRBJ1-5; D perhaps matches TRBD1 (5 bases). This CDR3 is built from 16 residues. Looked up from germline, CDR1 is SGHDT and CDR2 is YYEEEE. Trimming cost V 0 bases and J 0 bases, with 10 bases left between them.

The chain is built from TRBV7-2 and TRBJ2-4, with 12 bases lining up with TRBD2. Germline V gene data show CDR1 as SGHTA and CDR2 as FQGNSA. J gave up 6 bases and V 3 bases, and 9 bases lay outside the gene matches. The CDR3 loop spans 17 amino acids. CDR3: CASSFVGTSGHRNIQYF. The CDR3 DNA reads as TGTGCCAGCAGCTTTGTTGGGACTAGCGGGCATCGAAACATTCAGTACTTC.

V and J are TRBV7-9 and TRBJ1-5; D perhaps matches TRBD1 (6 bases). CDR3 size: 13 residues. Germline V gene data show CDR1 as SEHNR and CDR2 as FQNEAQ (reference sequence). Trimming removed 5 bases from V and 10 bases from J, with 15 bases in between. CDR3 nucleotide sequence: TGTGCCAGCAGCGAACAGGGAACCACCCCCCAGCATTTT. It codes for CASSEQGTTPQHF.

This clonotype showed up many times. The CDR3 here is CASSQQTRGGYTF. DNA for the CDR3: TGTGCCAGCAGCCAACAGACCCGGGGAGGCTACACCTTC. This chain joins TRBV4-2 and TRBJ1-2; D is uncertain. V lost 2 bases, J lost 8 bases, and 12 bases lay in between. CDR1 and CDR2 (germline): LGHNA, YNFKEQ. This CDR3 is 13 amino acids long.

The chain employs TRBV4-3 and TRBJ2-1; TRBD2 matches 8 bases. The germline V gene has CDR1 LGHNA and CDR2 YSLEER. The CDR3 length is 16 residues. Germline trimming cut 0 bases from V and 5 bases from J; bases unmatched to any gene: 6. The CDR3 DNA follows: TGCGCCAGCAGCCAAGATTCGCTAGCGGGCCACAATGAGCAGTTCTTC. Protein: CASSQDSLAGHNEQFF.

This clonotype was detected many times. This chain joins TRBV18 and TRBJ1-1, with D perhaps matching TRBD1 (6 bases). Germline V gene sequence: CDR1 KGHSH, CDR2 LQKENI. V shed 6 bases and J shed 2 bases, with 16 bases lying between them. The CDR3 runs 15 residues. The CDR3 reads CASSPLTGVNTEAFF. CDR3 nucleotide sequence: TGTGCCAGCTCCCCCCTGACAGGAGTTAACACTGAAGCTTTCTTT.

V is TRBV5-8 and J is TRBJ2-7, with D perhaps matching TRBD1 or TRBD2 (5 bases each). The V and J ends lost 2 bases and 0 bases respectively, with 12 bases between them. Germline V lookup: CDR1 SGHTS, CDR2 YDEGEE. The CDR3 extends over 15 amino acids. CDR3 nucleotide sequence: TGTGCCAGCAGCTTCCGGGACGACCGCTCCTACGAGCAGTACTTC. It codes for CASSFRDDRSYEQYF.